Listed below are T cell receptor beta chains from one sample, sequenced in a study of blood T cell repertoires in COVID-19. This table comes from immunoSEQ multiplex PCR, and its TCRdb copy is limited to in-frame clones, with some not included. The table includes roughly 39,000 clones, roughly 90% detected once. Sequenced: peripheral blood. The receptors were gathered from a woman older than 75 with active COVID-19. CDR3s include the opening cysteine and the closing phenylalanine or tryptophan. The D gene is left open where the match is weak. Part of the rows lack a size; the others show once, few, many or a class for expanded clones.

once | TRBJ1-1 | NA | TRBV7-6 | CASSYGTTRGDTEAFF | TGTGCCAGCAGCTATGGGACAACCCGGGGAGACACTGAAGCTTTCTTT
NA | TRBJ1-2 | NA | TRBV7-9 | CASSSWTVYGYTF | TGTGCCAGCAGCTCGTGGACAGTTTATGGCTACACCTTC
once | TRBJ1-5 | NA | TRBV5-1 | CASSLAGEGQPQHF | TGCGCCAGCAGCTTGGCCGGGGAGGGTCAGCCCCAGCATTTT
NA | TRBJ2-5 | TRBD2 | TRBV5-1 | CASSHRLAGATETQYF | TGCGCCAGCAGCCATCGACTAGCGGGGGCCACAGAGACCCAGTACTTC
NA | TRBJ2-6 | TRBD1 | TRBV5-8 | CASRTGGYSGANVLTF | TGTGCCAGTCGGACAGGGGGTTACTCTGGGGCCAACGTCCTGACTTTC
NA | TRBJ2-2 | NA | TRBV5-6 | CASSPPVNTGELFF | TGTGCCAGCAGCCCTCCAGTGAACACCGGGGAGCTGTTTTTT
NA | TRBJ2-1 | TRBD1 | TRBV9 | CASSTRTGGALLSVNEQFF | TGTGCCAGCAGCACCCGGACAGGGGGCGCGTTGTTGTCGGTAAATGAGCAGTTCTTC
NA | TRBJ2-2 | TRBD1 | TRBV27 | CASNYGRDRQNTGELFF | TGTGCCAGCAATTATGGTCGGGACAGGCAGAACACCGGGGAGCTGTTTTTT
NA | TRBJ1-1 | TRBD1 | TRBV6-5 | CAWGQGVDTEAFF | TGTGCATGGGGACAGGGTGTGGACACTGAAGCTTTCTTT
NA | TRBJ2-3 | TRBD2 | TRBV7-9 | CASSSGAGGGDTQYF | TGTGCCAGCAGCTCTGGGGCGGGGGGTGGAGATACGCAGTATTTT
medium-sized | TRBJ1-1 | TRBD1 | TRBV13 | CASSHRGSGNTEAFF | TGTGCCAGCAGTCACAGGGGAAGCGGCAACACTGAAGCTTTCTTT
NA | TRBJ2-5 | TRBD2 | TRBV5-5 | CASSSLAGGQETQYF | TGTGCCAGCAGCTCGCTAGCGGGGGGCCAAGAGACCCAGTACTTC
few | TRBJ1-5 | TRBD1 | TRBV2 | CASSSMLTGGWSLNQPQHF | TGTGCCAGCAGCTCAATGCTAACAGGGGGATGGTCCTTAAATCAGCCCCAGCATTTT
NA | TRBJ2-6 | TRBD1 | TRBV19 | CASSIDRGLSGANVLTF | TGTGCCAGTAGTATAGACAGGGGGCTCTCTGGGGCCAACGTCCTGACTTTC
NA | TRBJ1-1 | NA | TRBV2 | CASRGGASEAFF | TGTGCCAGCAGGGGGGGGGCATCTGAAGCTTTCTTT
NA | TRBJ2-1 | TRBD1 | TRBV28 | CASSLTHQGVSMLF | TGTGCCAGCAGTCTTACCCATCAGGGGGTAAGTATGCTCTTC
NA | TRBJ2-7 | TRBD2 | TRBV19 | CASSTRGGSSYEQYF | TGTGCCAGTAGTACTCGGGGAGGGAGCTCCTACGAGCAGTACTTC
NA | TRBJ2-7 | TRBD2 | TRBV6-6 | CASRGASGGYEQYF | TGTGCCAGCCGGGGGGCTAGCGGGGGCTACGAGCAGTACTTC
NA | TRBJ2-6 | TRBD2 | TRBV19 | CASSIERGGSGANVLTF | TGTGCCAGTAGTATAGAGCGGGGGGGATCAGGGGCCAACGTCCTGACTTTC
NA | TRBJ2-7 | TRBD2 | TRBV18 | CASSLGLASEQYF | TGTGCCAGCTCACTAGGACTAGCATCCGAGCAGTACTTC
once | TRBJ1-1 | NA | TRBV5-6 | CASSPGHPPTEAFF | TGTGCCAGCAGCCCCGGACACCCACCCACTGAAGCTTTCTTT
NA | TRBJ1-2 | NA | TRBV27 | CASKGGRRGYTF | TGTGCCAGCAAGGGGGGGCGGCGTGGCTACACCTTC
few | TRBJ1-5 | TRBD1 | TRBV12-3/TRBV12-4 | CASSTETGTQHF | TGTGCCAGCAGTACAGAGACAGGGACCCAGCATTTT
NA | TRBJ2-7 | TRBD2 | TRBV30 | CAWSDRGVREQYF | TGTGCCTGGAGTGATCGGGGGGTTCGCGAGCAGTACTTC
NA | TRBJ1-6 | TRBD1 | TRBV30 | CAWSNGQGNSPLHF | TGTGCCTGGAGCAACGGACAGGGGAATTCACCCCTCCACTTT
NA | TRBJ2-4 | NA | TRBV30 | CAWSVTQVAKNIQYF | TGTGCCTGGAGTGTAACACAGGTAGCCAAAAACATTCAGTACTTC
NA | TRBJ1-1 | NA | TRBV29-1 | CSVTELNTEAFF | TGCAGCGTGACGGAGTTGAACACTGAAGCTTTCTTT
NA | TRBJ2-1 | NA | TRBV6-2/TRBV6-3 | CASSYRAGASYNEQFF | TGTGCCAGCAGTTACCGGGCGGGGGCCTCCTACAATGAGCAGTTCTTC
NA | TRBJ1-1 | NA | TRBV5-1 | CASSLEMNTEAFF | TGCGCCAGCAGCTTAGAGATGAACACTGAAGCTTTCTTT
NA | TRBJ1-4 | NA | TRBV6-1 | CASSERGGLEKLFF | TGTGCCAGCAGTGAGCGAGGGGGTCTCGAAAAACTGTTTTTT
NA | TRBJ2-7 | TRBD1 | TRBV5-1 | CASSPGQGAYEQYF | TGCGCCAGCAGCCCGGGACAGGGAGCCTACGAGCAGTACTTC
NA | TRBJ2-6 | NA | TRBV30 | CAWRQGRSGANVLTF | TGTGCCTGGAGGCAGGGGCGCTCTGGGGCCAACGTCCTGACTTTC
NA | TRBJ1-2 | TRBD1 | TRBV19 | CASSETGTGSWFGYTF | TGTGCCAGTAGTGAGACCGGGACAGGGAGTTGGTTTGGCTACACCTTC
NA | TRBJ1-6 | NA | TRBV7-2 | CASSLNRMQSPLHF | TGTGCCAGCAGCTTAAACAGGATGCAGTCACCCCTCCACTTT
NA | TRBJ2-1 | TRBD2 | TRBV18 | CASSPAGDNEQFF | TGTGCCAGCTCACCAGCGGGGGACAATGAGCAGTTCTTC
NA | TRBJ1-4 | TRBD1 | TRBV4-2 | CASSQTGGGDEKLFF | TGTGCCAGCAGCCAAACAGGGGGCGGGGATGAAAAACTGTTTTTT
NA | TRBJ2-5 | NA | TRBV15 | CATSRTVQETQYF | TGTGCCACCAGCAGGACAGTTCAAGAGACCCAGTACTTC
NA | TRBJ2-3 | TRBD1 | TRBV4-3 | CASSQNTGGSTDTQYF | TGCGCCAGCAGCCAAAACACAGGGGGTAGCACAGATACGCAGTATTTT
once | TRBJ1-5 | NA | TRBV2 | CASSENRLQAQPQHF | TGTGCCAGCAGTGAAAACAGGTTGCAAGCTCAGCCCCAGCATTTT
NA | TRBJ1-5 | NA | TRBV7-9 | CASSSSRVNQPQHF | TGTGCCAGCAGCTCGTCACGGGTCAATCAGCCCCAGCATTTT
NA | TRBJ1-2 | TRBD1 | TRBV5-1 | CASSWGDRVSGYTF | TGCGCCAGCAGCTGGGGGGACAGGGTATCTGGCTACACCTTC
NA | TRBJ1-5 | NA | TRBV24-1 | CATSDDTRIGQPQHF | TGTGCCACCAGTGATGACACACGGATAGGTCAGCCCCAGCATTTT
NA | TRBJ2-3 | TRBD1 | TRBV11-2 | CASSLGTGVLSTDTQYF | TGTGCCAGCAGCTTAGGGACAGGGGTTTTGAGCACAGATACGCAGTATTTT
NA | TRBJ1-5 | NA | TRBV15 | CATSRGAGWQPQHF | TGTGCCACCAGCAGAGGGGCGGGATGGCAGCCCCAGCATTTT
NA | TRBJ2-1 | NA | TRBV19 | CASRRSGPSYNEQFF | TGTGCCAGTCGCCGGAGCGGTCCCTCCTACAATGAGCAGTTCTTC
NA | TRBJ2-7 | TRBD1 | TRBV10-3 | CAISESRTGNYEQYF | TGTGCCATCAGTGAGTCGCGGACAGGAAACTACGAGCAGTACTTC
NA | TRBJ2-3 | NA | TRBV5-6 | CASSLLADTQYF | TGTGCCAGCAGCTTGCTTGCAGATACGCAGTATTTT